This TCR beta chain originates from a study of T cells in Graves' hyperthyroidism and ophthalmopathy. Whole-study results and caveats: Most thyroid clonotypes expanded above 0.001 appeared in blood too.

Remarks on this clonotype: Its antigen is undetermined.

CDR3 size: 14 residues. V lost 2 bases and J lost 5, with 12 bases in between. In germline, CDR1 is DFQATT, CDR2 SNEGSKA (reference sequence). Amplified TCR beta CDR3 regions came from RNA transcripts. First-round RT-PCR targeting the TCR CDR3 was performed with the HTBI primer set. TCRdb analysed the multiplex PCR reads with MiXCR anew, one entry per CDR3 protein. The table records some 620,000 distinct CDR3 sequences, around 15% of them present only once. Patients were aged 18 to 65, had disease duration under 2 months, and had newly diagnosed hyperthyroidism. Those patients with uncontrolled infection, other autoimmune disease, pregnancy or lactation were excluded. Diagnoses were made from clinical symptoms, serum measures (thyroxine and TRAb), thyroid ultrasound and orbital computed tomography.

This sequence originates from a young woman with Graves' hyperthyroidism. The chain employs TRBV20-1 and TRBJ2-2; D possibly corresponds to TRBD1 (5 bases). The source material was blood. The CDR3 DNA reads as TGCAGTGCTAGAAAGGGGCTGGGTACCGGGGAGCTGTTTTTT. It specifies CSARKGLGTGELFF.